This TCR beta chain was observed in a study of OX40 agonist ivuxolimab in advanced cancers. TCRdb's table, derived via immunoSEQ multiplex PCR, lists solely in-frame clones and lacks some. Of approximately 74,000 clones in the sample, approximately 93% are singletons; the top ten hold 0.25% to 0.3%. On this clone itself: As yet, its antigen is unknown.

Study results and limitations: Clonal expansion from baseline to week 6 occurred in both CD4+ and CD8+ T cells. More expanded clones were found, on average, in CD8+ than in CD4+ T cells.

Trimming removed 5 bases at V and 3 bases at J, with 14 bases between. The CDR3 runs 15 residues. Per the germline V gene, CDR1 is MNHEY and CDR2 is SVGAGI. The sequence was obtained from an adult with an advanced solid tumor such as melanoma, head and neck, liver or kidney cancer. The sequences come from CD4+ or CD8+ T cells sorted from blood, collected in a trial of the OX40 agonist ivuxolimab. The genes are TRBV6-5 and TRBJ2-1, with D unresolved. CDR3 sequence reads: CASSARQKNYNEQFF. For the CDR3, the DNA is TGTGCCAGCAGTGCCCGGCAGAAAAACTACAATGAGCAGTTCTTC.